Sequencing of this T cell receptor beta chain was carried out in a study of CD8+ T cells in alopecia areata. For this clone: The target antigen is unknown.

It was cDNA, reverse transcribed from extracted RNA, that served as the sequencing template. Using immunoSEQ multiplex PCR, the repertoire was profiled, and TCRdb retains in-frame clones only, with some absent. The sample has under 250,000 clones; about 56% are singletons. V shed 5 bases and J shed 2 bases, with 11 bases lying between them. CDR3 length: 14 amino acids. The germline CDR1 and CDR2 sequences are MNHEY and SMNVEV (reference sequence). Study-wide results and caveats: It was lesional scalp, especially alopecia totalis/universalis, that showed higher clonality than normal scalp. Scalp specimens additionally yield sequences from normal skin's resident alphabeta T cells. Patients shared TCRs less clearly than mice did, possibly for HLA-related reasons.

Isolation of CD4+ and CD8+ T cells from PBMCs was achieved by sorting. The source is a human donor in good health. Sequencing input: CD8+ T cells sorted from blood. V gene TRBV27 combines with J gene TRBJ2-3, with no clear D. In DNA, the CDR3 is TGTGCCAGCAGTCCACGACTGTACACAGATACGCAGTATTTT. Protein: CASSPRLYTDTQYF.